This record concerns one TCR beta chain sequence. Antigen: not known. Use of 60 Vbeta and 13 Jbeta primers characterized the PCR. Profiling relied on immunoSEQ multiplex PCR, and the TCRdb table lists in-frame clones only, not all of them. The profile shows roughly 220,000 clones, approximately 68% of them singletons. The ends were cut back, 3 bases at V and 9 bases at J, with 18 bases in the middle. This CDR3 has 15 amino acids. Germline V gene sequence: CDR1 LNHDA, CDR2 SQIVND (reference sequence). The data stem from a study of cytomegalovirus exposure and HLA in healthy donors. Findings and caveats of the study: Earlier analysis looked at TCR beta V segments, and most were productive about 87% or about 30% of the time.

The source of this sequence is a woman in her 30s in good health and CMV-seronegative. The chain is built from TRBV19 and TRBJ2-4; tentative D call: TRBD2 (5 bases). The specimen sequenced was PBMCs. The CDR3 spells CASSIRPSREGIQYF. CDR3 DNA sequence: TGTGCCAGTAGTATCCGACCTTCACGGGAAGGCATTCAGTACTTC.